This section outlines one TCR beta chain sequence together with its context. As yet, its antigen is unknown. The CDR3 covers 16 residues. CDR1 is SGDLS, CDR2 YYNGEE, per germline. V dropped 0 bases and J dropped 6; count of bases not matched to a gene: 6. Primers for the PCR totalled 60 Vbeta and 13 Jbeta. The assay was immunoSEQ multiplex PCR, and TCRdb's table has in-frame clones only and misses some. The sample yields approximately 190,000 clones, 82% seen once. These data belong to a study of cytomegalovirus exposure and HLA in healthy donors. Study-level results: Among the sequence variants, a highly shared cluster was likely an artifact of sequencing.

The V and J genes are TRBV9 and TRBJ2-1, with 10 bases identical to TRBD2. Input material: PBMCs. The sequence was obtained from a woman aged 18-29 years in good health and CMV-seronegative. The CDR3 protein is CASSVAGTSAINEQFF. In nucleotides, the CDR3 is TGTGCCAGCAGCGTAGCTGGGACTAGCGCGATCAATGAGCAGTTCTTC.